This paragraph reports one TCR beta chain. Its antigen remains unidentified. The sample is drawn from a study of Ad26.COV2.S vaccination and SARS-CoV-2 variants. The overall study: Sample donor was a member of the COV1001 Ad26.COV2.S trial arm. Findings of the study overall: The authors reported substantial breadth in spike-specific CD8+ and CD4+ T cell responses after vaccination. Breadth and depth estimates from TCRs may understate total T cell responses.

The CDR3 runs to 17 residues. Trimming pared 6 bases from V and 4 bases from J, leaving 25 bases between. CDR1 and CDR2 (germline): MNHEY, SMNVEV (reference sequence). Assay: immunoSEQ multiplex PCR; the TCRdb copy retains only in-frame clones and omits some. The table includes around 450,000 clones, roughly 88% detected once. Specified treatment: some 20 received Ad26.COV2.S at low or high dose, single or two shots; roughly five received placebo; per-sample allocation not given. Material that was analyzed had been drawn on day 63 after the first vaccine or placebo injection. In Boston, the donor was an adult between 18-55 years of age.

The specimen comprised peripheral blood, sampled in a trial of Ad26.COV2.S vaccine versus placebo. V usage is TRBV27 and J usage is TRBJ2-7; TRBD2 is a possible D gene (5 bases). The receptor's source is a person between 18 and 60 years old who received the Ad26.COV2.S COVID-19 vaccine or a placebo. This CDR3 reads CASSFRGGEKGEYEQYF. CDR3 in DNA: TGTGCCAGCAGCTTTCGGGGTGGCGAAAAGGGTGAATACGAGCAGTACTTC.